The clone carrying this T cell receptor (beta chain) was seen a single time. Data came from immunoSEQ multiplex PCR; TCRdb stores just in-frame clones and leaves some out. The table lists tens of thousands of clones, under 90% of them singletons. This entry is derived from a study of OX40 agonist ivuxolimab in advanced cancers. This receptor was obtained from an adult with an advanced solid tumor such as melanoma, head and neck, liver or kidney cancer. The sequencing used CD4+ or CD8+ T cells sorted from blood, collected in a trial of the OX40 agonist ivuxolimab.

The CDR3 here is CASSSRRTDTQYF. In DNA form, the CDR3 reads TGTGCCAGCAGCTCGAGGAGGACAGATACGCAGTATTTT. The chain employs TRBV7-2 and TRBJ2-3; possible D gene TRBD2, 5 bases. The V end was cut by 4 bases, the J end by 3 bases, with 8 bases between. CDR1 and CDR2 (germline): SGHTA, FQGNSA. The CDR3 totals 13 residues.